Below, one T cell receptor beta chain is given with its context. No cognate antigen has been identified for it. No much larger clone is present one base from it, and per-base qualities are unavailable. Unstimulated PBMCs, after thawing, were stained for CD3, CD4 and CD8 and then FACS-sorted into CD3+CD4+ and CD3+CD8+ populations. All 8 studied subjects were randomized to withdrawal of immunosuppression. The Qiagen DNeasy Blood and Tissue Kit was used for genomic DNA isolation. This sample was taken from a study of T cell clones after liver transplantation (dated by TCRdb to about 2019). For the wider study: Samples were obtained from ITN030ST, a randomized trial in which withdrawal of immunosuppression was attempted within 2 years of liver transplantation. After a pre-transplant mixed lymphocyte reaction, TCRbeta sequencing was used to pinpoint donor-reactive T cell clones, which were subsequently tracked in post-transplant blood. Third party-reactive TCRbeta sequences from pre-transplant MLRs were also identified as an antigen-independent comparator for donor-reactive sequences. Of the eight recipients, a few were HCV-positive, while the remaining recipients had been transplanted for non-autoimmune, non-viral indications. Until randomization at 12-24 months post-transplant, subjects were given standard immunosuppression, with no induction therapy. Tolerance was defined as complete withdrawal of immunosuppression for at least one year without a rise in liver enzymes beyond twice the upper limit of normal. Blood samples were taken pre-transplant, pre-randomization before withdrawal, and post-randomization after full withdrawal or failed withdrawal. The study cohort included 8 liver transplant recipients, of whom 3 were classified as tolerant and 5 as non-tolerant. What the research found in general, with its limitations: Conclusions were preliminary, limited by small, heterogeneous patient numbers and non-standardized post-transplant time points. Since no allograft tissue specimens were available, donor-reactive T cells may have migrated into the graft instead of being deleted. When repertoire turnover was taken into account, detection of donor-reactive sequences was significantly reduced in 7 of 8 subjects for CD4 and in 8 of 8 subjects for CD8. In most of the 8 subjects, regardless of tolerance or HCV status, circulating donor-reactive CD4 TCRbeta sequences dropped significantly post-transplant. Low numbers of available donor cells limited the measurable donor-reactive repertoire in two subjects. Donor-reactive sequences declined more than third party-reactive ones, suggesting partial antigen-specific deletion unrelated to withdrawal success.

Frozen genomic DNA underwent high-throughput TCRbeta CDR3 sequencing by immunoSEQ, including PCR amplification, mapping, bias correction and internal controls. Per the source publication's procedure: Productive rearrangements were kept, and unique TCRbeta sequences were defined by CDR3 nucleotide sequence plus V and J gene. For a sequence to be called donor-reactive, it needed a frequency of at least 0.01% and at least 5-fold expansion in CFSE-low cells compared with unstimulated pre-transplant cells. Per-subject minimum frequency thresholds, based on the lowest-template unstimulated sample, ensured at least 90% detection power. Jensen-Shannon divergence between the top 1000 TCRbeta sequences post- versus pre-transplant served as the measure of repertoire turnover. Changes in detection of donor-reactive sequences were assessed with two-sided Fisher's exact tests. TCRdb mirrors the immuneACCESS table, restricted to in-frame sequences. Some clones are absent from its copies; in checked studies, under half trace to an unresolved V gene, and the reason for the others is unknown. V and J calls and clone size are copied from that table; D and trimming were computed from the DNA. The sample has roughly 80,000 clones on record, less than 85% of them singletons. The ten largest clones represent roughly 2.8% of the sample.

The clonotype was recovered from a human patient who received a liver transplant. Where a transplant has occurred, the graft donor may have supplied some of the T cells. The sequenced sample was CD4+ T cells from blood, obtained at the 22-month timepoint.

The CDR3 protein: CASSLPQTLSGNTIYF. Read as DNA, the sequence is TGTGCCAGCAGCTTGCCCCAGACCCTCTCTGGAAACACCATATATTTT. The sequence links TRBV5-6 to TRBJ1-3; there is no confident call for the D gene. According to the germline V gene, CDR1 reads SGHDT and CDR2 reads YYEEEE. Taken from cysteine to phenylalanine, the CDR3 has 16 residues. Left in the record is the CDR3 DNA by itself, 48 bases read in frame from the first base. The germline ends are 11 bases apart after V is trimmed by 1 base and J by 0 bases.